This entry lists 4 T cell receptor beta chains sequenced from one sample in a study of blood T cell repertoires in COVID-19. Here immunoSEQ multiplex PCR was the method, and the copy in TCRdb shows in-frame clones only, minus some. The sample shows around 310,000 clones, roughly 90% of them seen only once. Material: PBMCs or T cells enriched from blood (not recorded which). The receptors shown here come from a woman between 25 and 40 years old who had recovered from COVID-19.

This chain joins TRBV10-3 and TRBJ1-1, with TRBD1 matching 11 bases. With 4 bases clipped from V and 1 base from J, the junction kept 5 bases outside the gene matches. Germline V gives CDR1 ENHRY, CDR2 SYGVKD. This CDR3 has 16 residues. The CDR3 bases are TGTGCCATCAGTGGCGGGACAGGGGGACGGAACACTGAAGCTTTCTTT. Translating it yields CAISGGTGGRNTEAFF.

This clone occurred once. The chain is built from TRBV7-6 and TRBJ2-7; TRBD1 matches 8 bases. The CDR3 loop spans 14 amino acids. Trimming took 5 bases from V and 3 from J; bases not matched to a gene: 6. Germline V lookup: CDR1 SGHVS, CDR2 FNYEAQ. This CDR3 reads CASSDRTGGYEQYF. The CDR3 DNA sequence: TGTGCCAGCAGCGACCGAACAGGGGGCTACGAGCAGTACTTC.

This clone occurred once. CDR3 amino acids: CSVGQGYGNQPQHF. Here the CDR3 DNA reads TGCAGCGTCGGACAGGGATATGGCAATCAGCCCCAGCATTTT. The rearrangement links TRBV29-1 to TRBJ1-5; TRBD1 agrees at 8 bases. J lost 2 bases, V lost 6 bases, and 6 bases had no gene match. CDR1 is SQVTM, CDR2 ANQGSEA, per germline. The CDR3 runs to 14 residues.

This chain links TRBV6-4 with TRBJ1-1; D unresolved. V lost 6 bases and J 0 bases, leaving 8 bases between the germline ends. This CDR3 spans 13 amino acids. CDR1 and CDR2 (germline): MRHNA, SNTAGT. For the CDR3, the DNA is TGTGCCAGCAGCGAACAAGTGAACACTGAAGCTTTCTTT. Translation gives CASSEQVNTEAFF.